Below are 27 T cell receptor beta chains sequenced from a single sample in a study of blood T cells in healthy people across ages. Together with a sample-barcoded 5' primer, a J-beta primer mix was included in a second PCR lasting about 6 to 11 cycles. Each CDR3 protein gets one entry after TCRdb re-called the 5' RACE reads with MiXCR. The sample gives about 940,000 distinct CDR3 sequences, roughly 50% of which show up once; around an eighth is in the top ten. Specimen: blood. These TCRs come from a man aged 25-45 years in good health.

The chain is built from TRBV12-3 or TRBV12-4 and TRBJ2-2, with D possibly matching TRBD2 (5 bases). The CDR3 runs 15 residues. V lost 1 base and J lost 5, with 11 bases in between. CDR3 DNA sequence: TGTGCCAGCAGTTTAGGGCGGAGAGGGACCGGGGAGCTGTTTTTT. This encodes CASSLGRRGTGELFF.

In this sample, this clonotype turned up many times. V usage is TRBV21-1 and J usage is TRBJ2-7; TRBD1, the table's D call, was not compared with the DNA. The end of the DNA is better explained by TRBJ2-5, so the J call may be wrong. TRBV21-1 is a documented pseudogene. This CDR3 region has 13 residues. In DNA, the CDR3 is TGTGCCAGCAGCAATAGGGGTTGGCAGACCCAGTACTTC. This translates into CASSNRGWQTQYF.

In this sample, this clonotype turned up a few times. The chain uses TRBV24-1 and TRBJ2-3; D unresolved. CDR1 and CDR2 from the germline V gene are KGHDR and SFDVKD. This CDR3 is 12 amino acids long. Trimming left V 10 bases short and J 1 base short, with 8 bases between. CDR3 in DNA: TGTGCCACTTCCCCCGGCACAGATACGCAGTATTTT. This gives the protein CATSPGTDTQYF.

This sequence joins TRBV12-3 or TRBV12-4 and TRBJ1-1; no clear D. The CDR3 is made up of 11 amino acids. The V and J ends lost 6 bases and 8 bases respectively, with 10 bases between them. The chain's CDR3 is CASRREGEAFF. The CDR3 coding sequence is TGTGCCAGCAGACGGGAAGGAGAAGCTTTCTTT.

This clonotype was seen only a few times. The chain combines TRBV3-1 with TRBJ2-3; the D is unclear. V was cut by 4 bases and J by 5 bases, with 13 bases left in between. This CDR3 has 14 residues. Per germline, CDR1 LGHDT and CDR2 YNNKEL (reference sequence). As DNA, the CDR3 is TGTGCCAGCAGCCCCGAGTACAGAAGAGATACGCAGTATTTT. Protein product: CASSPEYRRDTQYF.

V is TRBV21-1 and J is TRBJ1-4; the table names TRBD1, a call not compared with the DNA. TRBV21-1 is listed as a pseudogene. CDR3 length: 18 residues. The CDR3 DNA follows: TGTGCCAGCAAAAGGGGGACAGGGCCCCCTACAACTAATGAAAAACTGTTTTTT. This encodes CASKRGTGPPTTNEKLFF.

V and J are TRBV11-3 and TRBJ1-1, with D hard to call. Germline assignment: CDR1 SGHNT and CDR2 YENEEA. The CDR3 sequence is 13 residues long. Trimming removed 3 bases at V and 5 bases at J, with 10 bases between. CDR3 loop: CASSFKGWTEAFF. CDR3 nucleotides: TGTGCCAGCAGCTTCAAGGGCTGGACTGAAGCTTTCTTT.

The chain recombines TRBV20-1 with TRBJ2-7; D is tentatively TRBD1 or TRBD2 (5 bases each). The J call may be faulty, since TRBJ2-5 better matches the DNA end. The V gene's germline CDR1 is DFQATT and CDR2 SNEGSKA (reference sequence). The CDR3 has 15 amino acids. CDR3 DNA sequence: TGCAGTGCTAGTTTGCCAGGGACCAACAAAGAGACCCAGTACTTC. As protein: CSASLPGTNKETQYF.

The chain is built from TRBV28 and TRBJ2-3; possibly TRBD1 for D (6 bases). The CDR3 consists of 14 residues. V was clipped by 7 bases and J by 1 base, with 12 bases between them. Looked up from germline, CDR1 is MDHEN and CDR2 is SYDVKM. The CDR3 DNA follows: TGTGCCAGCACCTCGGCAGGGGGCACAGATACGCAGTATTTT. Residues: CASTSAGGTDTQYF.

This clonotype was detected a few times. The chain carries TRBV20-1 and TRBJ2-1, with D uncertain. Trimming removed 4 bases at V and 10 bases at J, with 14 bases between. The CDR3 has 12 amino acids. Germline V gives CDR1 DFQATT, CDR2 SNEGSKA (reference sequence). The DNA for the CDR3 is TGCAGTGCTAAGGACCCCTCAAGGGAGCAGTTCTTC. Protein product: CSAKDPSREQFF.

This chain uses TRBV11-3 with TRBJ2-7, with 7 bases matching TRBD1. J was trimmed by 0 bases and V by 0 bases; bases with no gene match: 5. CDR3 length: 16 residues. Germline V lookup: CDR1 SGHNT, CDR2 YENEEA. The CDR3 DNA reads as TGTGCCAGCAGCTTAGACCAGGGGGTCAGCTCCTACGAGCAGTACTTC. It translates to CASSLDQGVSSYEQYF.

The J gene is TRBJ2-1, the V gene TRBV5-1, with a tentative D call TRBD2 (6 bases). V lost 3 bases to trimming and J lost 10 bases, with 11 bases between them. Germline CDR1 SGHRS, CDR2 YFSETQ. The CDR3 runs 12 residues. The CDR3 coding sequence is TGCGCCAGCAGCTCCGCTAGCGTCGAGCAGTTCTTC. It is translated as CASSSASVEQFF. Full variable domain (outside the CDR3, taken from reference TRBV5-1 and TRBJ2-1): KAGVTQTPRYLIKTRGQQVTLSCSPISGHRSVSWYQQTPGQGLQFLFEYFSETQRNKGNFPGRFSGRQFSNSRSEMNVSTLELGDSALYLCASSSASVEQFFGPGTRLTVL.

The chain carries TRBV3-1 and TRBJ1-2, with D maybe TRBD1 (5 bases). Germline V gene lookup returns CDR1 LGHDT and CDR2 YNNKEL (reference sequence). V gave up 4 bases and J gave up 4 bases, with 10 bases separating them. The CDR3 is 13 residues long. CDR3 nucleotides: TGTGCCAGCAGCCCTTTGGGGCGCTATGGCTACACCTTC. Amino acids: CASSPLGRYGYTF. The full variable domain, rest sourced from reference TRBV3-1 and TRBJ1-2, is DTAVSQTPKYLVTQMGNDKSIKCEQNLGHDTMYWYKQDSKKFLKIMFSYNNKELIINETVPNRFSPKSPDKAHLNLHINSLELGDSAVYFCASSPLGRYGYTFGSGTRLTVV.

The chain links TRBV11-3 to TRBJ1-1; D gene ambiguous. This CDR3 has 15 residues. Per the germline V gene, CDR1 is SGHNT and CDR2 is YENEEA. Trimming took 6 bases from V and 5 from J, leaving 19 bases between them. The DNA for the CDR3 is TGTGCCAGCAGTCCGGCACAGTCCAAGAGGACTGAAGCTTTCTTT. Translating gives CASSPAQSKRTEAFF.

In this sample, this clonotype turned up a few times. V gene TRBV6-5 combines with J gene TRBJ2-1; perhaps TRBD1 as D (5 bases). This CDR3 region has 15 residues. Germline lookup yields CDR1 MNHEY and CDR2 SVGAGI. Trimming shortened V by 3 bases and J by 5 bases, and 14 bases separated the two germline ends. DNA for the CDR3: TGTGCCAGCAGTTATGACAGCCTTAAAAACAATGAGCAGTTCTTC. This translates into CASSYDSLKNNEQFF.

This rearrangement joins TRBV29-1 to TRBJ2-5; 15 nucleotides align to TRBD2. Near its end, the DNA agrees better with TRBJ2-7, so the J call may be wrong. Germline assignment: CDR1 SQVTM and CDR2 ANQGSEA. The CDR3 sequence is 17 residues long. CDR3 in DNA: TGCAGCGTTGTCCTAAACCCGGGACTAGCGGGAGGCTACGAGCAGTACTTC. Protein sequence: CSVVLNPGLAGGYEQYF.

The genes are TRBV2 and TRBJ2-5, with D perhaps given as TRBD1 or TRBD2 (5 bases each). Per germline, CDR1 SNHLY and CDR2 FYNNEI. The CDR3 is 15 residues long. The V and J ends lost 2 bases and 5 bases respectively, with 15 bases between them. The CDR3 DNA follows: TGTGCCAGCAGTGAAAGTTACGGGACGATCGAGACCCAGTACTTC. This codes for CASSESYGTIETQYF.

V usage is TRBV7-2 and J usage is TRBJ2-1; TRBD2 aligns across 9 bases. From germline, CDR1 is SGHTA and CDR2 FQGNSA. The CDR3 is made up of 13 amino acids. J was trimmed by 9 bases and V by 8 bases; bases with no gene match: 8. In DNA form, the CDR3 reads TGTGCCAGCGGGCTAGCGGGGATTTCTGAGCAGTTCTTC. Translating gives CASGLAGISEQFF.

The chain employs TRBV6-1 and TRBJ2-7, with D maybe TRBD1 (6 bases). This CDR3 contains 16 residues. Trimming removed 3 bases at V and 1 base at J, with 16 bases between. Germline CDR1 reads MNHNS; CDR2 reads SASEGT. CDR3 region: CASSDENWTASYEQYF. The CDR3 DNA reads TGTGCCAGCAGTGACGAAAATTGGACAGCTTCCTACGAGCAGTACTTC.

V and J are TRBV4-3 and TRBJ1-2; unclear D gene. Trimming removed 0 bases at V and 1 base at J, with 15 bases between. The CDR3 loop spans 17 amino acids. The germline V gene has CDR1 LGHNA and CDR2 YSLEER. CDR3 region: CASSQDWKGLSNYGYTF. For the CDR3, the DNA is TGCGCCAGCAGCCAAGATTGGAAGGGTTTAAGTAACTATGGCTACACCTTC.

A few counts support this clonotype. This chain connects TRBV27 to TRBJ2-5; D may be TRBD1 (5 bases). Germline CDR1 reads MNHEY; CDR2 reads SMNVEV (reference sequence). V lost 7 bases to trimming and J lost 1 base, with 16 bases between them. This CDR3 spans 15 amino acids. CDR3 DNA: TGTGCCAGCAACCTAACAGGTTCGGGCCAAGAGACCCAGTACTTC. Protein product: CASNLTGSGQETQYF.

The CDR3 here is CASSPEGFTEAFF. The CDR3 coding sequence is TGTGCCAGCAGCCCCGAAGGATTCACTGAAGCTTTCTTT. The rearrangement uses TRBV7-9 and TRBJ1-1; D call uncertain. The V gene lost 5 bases and the J gene lost 4 bases, with 11 bases spanning the gap. CDR3 length: 13 amino acids. Germline loops: CDR1 SEHNR, CDR2 FQNEAQ (reference sequence).

This clonotype has more than one count but fewer than ten. This chain uses TRBV20-1 with TRBJ2-7; no clear D. The length of the CDR3 is 15 residues. V gave up 0 bases and J gave up 3 bases, with 15 bases separating them. The germline CDR1 and CDR2 sequences are DFQATT and SNEGSKA (reference sequence). The CDR3 region is CSARDLATDYYEQYF. The CDR3, as DNA: TGCAGTGCTAGAGATCTCGCAACGGATTACTACGAGCAGTACTTC.

The V gene is TRBV11-2, the J gene TRBJ2-2; 12 nucleotides match TRBD2. With V trimmed by 4 bases and J by 8 bases, 23 bases remained unmatched. The CDR3 contains 21 residues. Germline values: CDR1 SGHAT, CDR2 FQNNGV. CDR3 residues: CASSSGALGSASGGASGELFF. The CDR3 coding sequence is TGTGCCAGCAGCTCCGGGGCCCTAGGCTCGGCTAGCGGGGGGGCGTCAGGGGAGCTGTTTTTT.

In this sample, this clonotype turned up a few times. The chain uses TRBV27 and TRBJ2-1; 13 bases align to TRBD2. In germline, CDR1 is MNHEY, CDR2 SMNVEV (reference sequence). The CDR3 has 17 amino acids. V was pared by 3 bases and J by 4 bases, with 6 bases of the junction left unmatched. CDR3 sequence reads: CASSFFRTSGGYNEQFF. In DNA, the CDR3 is TGTGCCAGCAGTTTTTTCCGGACTAGCGGGGGATACAATGAGCAGTTCTTC.

A word on this clonotype: Since a much larger clone is just one base distant, this may be a read error. This sequence joins TRBV12-3 or TRBV12-4 and TRBJ2-4, with a possible D match to TRBD2 (5 bases). The CDR3 runs to 14 residues. DNA for the CDR3: TGTGCCAGCACCCTAGCCGTAGCCAAAAACACTCAGTACTTC. Translated, it gives CASTLAVAKNTQYF.

This clonotype came up once. The gene calls are TRBV6-2 or TRBV6-3 and TRBJ1-2, with D hard to call. Germline assignment: CDR1 MNHEY and CDR2 SVGEGT. The length of the CDR3 is 14 residues. The V and J ends lost 5 bases and 4 bases respectively, with 14 bases between them. DNA for the CDR3: TGTGCCAGCAGTCTTAGTCCTCTAGGCTATGGCTACACCTTC. It yields the protein CASSLSPLGYGYTF.